The sequence of this TCR beta chain was determined in a study of T cells in tuberculosis. Study background: CD1B tetramers identified T cells specific for mycobacterial lipid GMM. In South Africa, adults with active tuberculosis were compared with IGRA-negative and latently infected IGRA-positive adolescents. Study conclusions and caveats: Smaller alpha distances in active tuberculosis partly reflected shorter CDR3-alpha lengths.

Generated by immunoSEQ multiplex PCR, the TCRdb table keeps only in-frame clones and is missing some. The sample gives more than 30,000 clones, roughly 94% of which show up once; approximately 8% is in the top ten. Points on this clone: Antigen unknown.

The germline V and J ends were trimmed by 4 bases and 3 bases, with 7 bases remaining between them. CDR3 length equals 12 residues. Germline CDR1 is MNHEY and CDR2 is SVGAGI. Sequencing was carried out using PBMCs. The clonotype was recovered from a donor between 5 and 29 years old with latent tuberculosis or without tuberculosis infection. The chain joins TRBV6-5 to TRBJ2-7; a possible D gene is TRBD2 (6 bases). Here the CDR3 DNA reads TGTGCCAGCAGTTCCGGGGGCTACGAGCAGTACTTC. Protein sequence: CASSSGGYEQYF.